This T cell receptor (beta chain) was obtained from a study of OX40 agonist ivuxolimab in advanced cancers. Looking at the study overall: One hepatocellular carcinoma and two cutaneous melanoma patients partially responded. Findings of the study overall: CD8+ T cells (on average) carried more expanded clones than CD4+ T cells. At 0.1 to 3.0 mg/kg and by week 6, clonal expansion occurred in CD4+ and CD8+ blood T cells.

Of note for this clone: Its specificity is unknown.

TCRdb keeps only in-frame clones here, not all; method: immunoSEQ multiplex PCR. The data hold over 50,000 clones, with around 93% observed a single time. Looked up from germline, CDR1 is SGDLS and CDR2 is YYNGEE. V lost 6 bases and J lost 4, with 16 bases in between. The CDR3 consists of 15 residues. The source was CD4+ or CD8+ T cells sorted from blood, collected in a trial of the OX40 agonist ivuxolimab. The chain uses TRBV9 and TRBJ2-2; D is perhaps TRBD1 (6 bases). This TCR was sampled from an adult with an advanced solid tumor such as melanoma, head and neck, liver or kidney cancer. CDR3: CASNDGQMSTGELFF. The CDR3 bases are TGTGCCAGCAACGACGGACAGATGAGCACCGGGGAGCTGTTTTTT.